This T cell receptor beta chain was recovered during a study of cytomegalovirus exposure and HLA in healthy donors. Overall study findings and caveats: The majority of TCR sequences were rare, yet some public TCRs appeared in many donors. In vitro, three CMV-associated chains proved specific for CMV antigens.

Using immunoSEQ multiplex PCR, the repertoire was profiled, and TCRdb retains in-frame clones only, with some absent. The table has tens of thousands of clones, around 92% seen once. CDR1 is SGHTA, CDR2 FQGNSA, per germline. This CDR3 is 14 amino acids long. Trimming shortened V by 1 base and J by 5 bases, and 8 bases separated the two germline ends. In the case of this clone: What it binds is not known.

The clonotype originates from a woman younger than 30 in good health and CMV-seronegative. The sample consisted of PBMCs. The J gene is TRBJ2-2, the V gene TRBV7-2; D is perhaps TRBD1 (6 bases). CDR3 nucleotide sequence: TGTGCCAGCAGCTTAGGAAGGGGGACCGGGGAGCTGTTTTTT. It translates to CASSLGRGTGELFF.